The source of this T cell receptor beta chain is a study of blood T cells in healthy people across ages. As concerns this clonotype: Its antigen is as yet unknown.

The CDR3 has 17 residues. V was cut by 6 bases and J by 2 bases, with 21 bases left in between. Germline lookup yields CDR1 LGHDT and CDR2 YNNKEL (reference sequence). A second PCR of roughly 7 to 11 cycles used a sample-barcoded 5' primer and a J-beta primer mix. In TCRdb, the 5' RACE reads were re-called with MiXCR into one record per CDR3 protein. The sample consists of 750,000 to 950,000 distinct CDR3 sequences, roughly 24% of them appearing once. Every donor provided around 9.5 milliliters of peripheral blood. Study-level findings and limits: TCR beta diversity correlated strongly with naive T cell percentage.

These records were also assigned to another study, of T cells of mothers and their children. That work states: Once extracted, all RNA went into cDNA synthesis at roughly 1.4 ug per 15 ul. The overlap seen between related mothers and children slightly exceeded that of unrelated pairs, though not significantly.

This clonotype was sampled from a boy between 10 and 17 years old in good health. This chain joins TRBV3-1 and TRBJ2-3; D is perhaps TRBD1 (5 bases). The sample comprised blood. The CDR3 here is CASRLEGHEGDTDTQYF. CDR3 DNA sequence: TGTGCCAGCAGACTCGAAGGACATGAAGGGGACACAGATACGCAGTATTTT.